What follows are 13 T cell receptor beta chains derived from one specimen sequenced in a study of cytomegalovirus exposure and HLA in healthy donors. Data came from immunoSEQ multiplex PCR; TCRdb stores just in-frame clones and leaves some out. The repertoire holds around 200,000 clones, about 80% seen once, with 2.5% to 3.5% in the top ten. Sequencing was done on a sample of PBMCs. These TCRs come from a woman aged 18-35 years in good health and CMV-seropositive.

The CDR3 sequence: CASSLAQETQYF. CDR3 DNA: TGTGCCAGCAGCTTGGCACAAGAGACCCAGTACTTC. The V and J genes are TRBV5-6 and TRBJ2-5; D is unclear. The CDR3 spans 12 residues. V was pared by 0 bases and J by 2 bases, with 2 bases between. CDR1 SGHDT and CDR2 YYEEEE come from the germline V gene.

This clone was counted once. CDR3 protein: CASNYRVRSNGYTF. In DNA, the CDR3 is TGTGCCAGCAACTACAGGGTTCGATCTAATGGCTACACCTTC. The chain uses TRBV7-2 and TRBJ1-2, with a weak D call TRBD1 (6 bases). CDR1 and CDR2 from the germline V gene are SGHTA and FQGNSA. The CDR3 sequence is 14 residues long. V lost 7 bases to trimming and J lost 6 bases, with 18 bases between them.

The chain carries TRBV7-2 and TRBJ2-5; 9 bases are shared with TRBD1. This CDR3 region has 14 residues. Germline CDR1 and CDR2: SGHTA and FQGNSA. V lost 6 bases to trimming and J lost 5 bases; unmatched junction nucleotides: 7. The CDR3 DNA reads TGTGCCAGCAGTTTCACCGGGACAGGGGAGACCCAGTACTTC. It is translated as CASSFTGTGETQYF.

The gene calls are TRBV2 and TRBJ2-2, with a tentative D call TRBD2 (6 bases). Trimming shortened V by 6 bases and J by 0 bases, and 8 bases separated the two germline ends. Germline CDR1 SNHLY, CDR2 FYNNEI. The CDR3 contains 14 residues. The CDR3 DNA is TGTGCCAGCAGGGGGACTGCGAACACCGGGGAGCTGTTTTTT. Residues: CASRGTANTGELFF.

The rearrangement uses TRBV28 and TRBJ1-2; weak D call: TRBD1 (5 bases). Deletions cut 2 bases from V and 4 bases from J, with 11 bases between. Germline values: CDR1 MDHEN, CDR2 SYDVKM. The CDR3 extends over 14 amino acids. CDR3 residues: CASSLNTGTYGYTF. Here the CDR3 DNA reads TGTGCCAGCAGTTTAAATACAGGAACCTATGGCTACACCTTC.

The rearrangement links TRBV5-4 to TRBJ2-3, with unresolved D. The length of the CDR3 is 13 residues. The germline V gene has CDR1 SGHNT and CDR2 YYREEE (reference sequence). V gave up 4 bases and J gave up 2 bases, with 8 bases separating them. DNA for the CDR3: TGTGCCAGCAGCCGCCGGTTCACAGATACGCAGTATTTT. Translation: CASSRRFTDTQYF. Looking up the rest from reference TRBV5-4 and TRBJ2-3 gives the full variable domain: ETGVTQSPTHLIKTRGQQVTLRCSSQSGHNTVSWYQQALGQGPQFIFQYYREEENGRGNFPPRFSGLQFPNYSSELNVNALELDDSALYLCASSRRFTDTQYFGPGTRLTVL.

The rearrangement links TRBV15 to TRBJ2-5; perhaps TRBD1 as D (5 bases). V shed 0 bases and J shed 3 bases, with 17 bases lying between them. The CDR3 loop spans 17 amino acids. The germline V gene has CDR1 LNHNV and CDR2 YYDKDF (reference sequence). The CDR3 DNA reads TGTGCCACCAGCAGAGATCAGGGTTTGGGCAGGGAAGAGACCCAGTACTTC. The encoded protein is CATSRDQGLGREETQYF.

The chain is built from TRBV4-1 and TRBJ2-7, with D tentatively TRBD2 (5 bases). Germline V CDR1 and CDR2: MGHRA, YSYEKL. Trimming left V 0 bases short and J 2 bases short, with 8 bases between. The CDR3 is 14 amino acids. CDR3 region: CASSQDGRAYEQYF. CDR3 nucleotide sequence: TGCGCCAGCAGCCAAGATGGGCGGGCCTACGAGCAGTACTTC.

V and J are TRBV6-1 and TRBJ2-5; D is perhaps TRBD2 (6 bases). From germline, CDR1 is MNHNS and CDR2 SASEGT. The CDR3 consists of 14 residues. Trimming shortened V by 2 bases and J by 4 bases, and 11 bases separated the two germline ends. CDR3 protein: CASSEWRDRETQYF. The CDR3 nucleotides read TGTGCCAGCAGTGAATGGAGGGATCGAGAGACCCAGTACTTC.

This clone has just a few counts. CDR3 DNA sequence: TGTGCCAGCAGCTTAGGACAGGGGGACAATTCACCCCTCCACTTT. Residues: CASSLGQGDNSPLHF. The chain uses TRBV7-9 and TRBJ1-6; 9 bases align to TRBD1. V gave up 1 base and J gave up 7 bases; unmatched junction bases: 2. The V gene's germline CDR1 is SEHNR and CDR2 FQNEAQ (reference sequence). The length of the CDR3 is 15 residues.

The chain combines TRBV4-1 with TRBJ1-1, with D unresolved. The CDR3 has 15 residues. From germline, CDR1 is MGHRA and CDR2 YSYEKL. Trimming removed 1 base from V and 2 bases from J, with 11 bases in between. The CDR3 protein is CASSQAGGANTEAFF. The CDR3 DNA follows: TGCGCCAGCAGCCAAGCGGGAGGTGCCAACACTGAAGCTTTCTTT.

This sequence joins TRBV7-2 and TRBJ2-3; tentative D call: TRBD1 (6 bases). The CDR3 runs to 15 residues. Trimming removed 5 bases at V and 2 bases at J, with 14 bases between. Germline V gene sequence: CDR1 SGHTA, CDR2 FQGNSA. CDR3 DNA: TGTGCCAGCAGCCCCCGGGACACCTACACAGATACGCAGTATTTT. Protein product: CASSPRDTYTDTQYF.

The chain is built from TRBV4-1 and TRBJ2-5; D may be TRBD1 (5 bases). CDR1 is MGHRA and CDR2 is YSYEKL in the germline V gene. There are 15 residues in the CDR3. Trimming stripped 4 bases from V and 7 bases from J, with 19 bases between. CDR3 amino acids: CASSPWTGPQGTQYF. For the CDR3, the DNA is TGCGCCAGCAGCCCCTGGACCGGGCCCCAGGGGACCCAGTACTTC.